The rows below give T cell receptor beta chains drawn from one sample of a study of read filtering for tumor transcriptome and immune sequencing. TCRdb re-called the reads through MiXCR, storing one row per CDR3 protein. This sample yields roughly 130,000 distinct CDR3 sequences, of which 13% are seen a single time; 8% to 13% belongs to the top ten. Material: a population of CD138-negative cells sorted from bone marrow. Source of these receptors: a donor aged 40 or older with multiple myeloma. The CDR3 runs from the conserved cysteine through the conserved F or W. The D gene is left open where the match is weak. Size is omitted from some rows. Given values are once, few, many or a class for expanded clones.

v_call: TRBV20-1; clone_size: many; j_call: TRBJ2-1; d_call: TRBD2; cdr3_nt: TGCAGTGCGGGGGGGGGTGCCAATGAGCAGTTCTTC; cdr3_aa: CSAGGGANEQFF
v_call: TRBV4-1; clone_size: many; j_call: TRBJ2-1; d_call: TRBD2; cdr3_nt: TGCGCCAGCAGCCCTGCTTTGAGCGGGGGGAGAGATGAGCAGTTCTTC; cdr3_aa: CASSPALSGGRDEQFF
v_call: TRBV6-1; clone_size: many; j_call: TRBJ2-2; d_call: NA; cdr3_nt: TGTGCCAGCAGTGAGAGACGGTCGAACACCGGGGAGCTGTTTTTT; cdr3_aa: CASSERRSNTGELFF
v_call: TRBV7-9; clone_size: many; j_call: TRBJ2-3; d_call: NA; cdr3_nt: TGTGCCAGCAGGACTGCAGGGCCAGATACGCAGTATTTT; cdr3_aa: CASRTAGPDTQYF
v_call: TRBV20-1; clone_size: many; j_call: TRBJ2-1; d_call: NA; cdr3_nt: TGCAGTGCTATTTTCGGGAAGGGTGGCAATGAGCAGTTCTTC; cdr3_aa: CSAIFGKGGNEQFF
v_call: TRBV29-1; clone_size: NA; j_call: TRBJ1-2; d_call: NA; cdr3_nt: TGCAGCGTTGATTCGTCTGGGTCGGACGGCTACACCTTC; cdr3_aa: CSVDSSGSDGYTF
v_call: TRBV20-1; clone_size: many; j_call: TRBJ1-1; d_call: NA; cdr3_nt: TGCAGTGCTAGAGAACCGGGGTTAAGGACTGAAGCTTTCTTT; cdr3_aa: CSAREPGLRTEAFF
v_call: TRBV28; clone_size: many; j_call: TRBJ2-1; d_call: NA; cdr3_nt: TGTGCCAGCAGCCCCGGGACCACCATCAATGAGCAGTTCTTC; cdr3_aa: CASSPGTTINEQFF
v_call: TRBV30; clone_size: many; j_call: TRBJ1-1; d_call: NA; cdr3_nt: TGTGCCTGGAGTACCCAACCCCTCCGCGCTGAAGCTTTCTTT; cdr3_aa: CAWSTQPLRAEAFF
v_call: TRBV20-1; clone_size: many; j_call: TRBJ2-3; d_call: TRBD2; cdr3_nt: TGCAGTGCCAGCCGAGCGGGGGGGTTGACTAGCACAGATACGCAGTATTTT; cdr3_aa: CSASRAGGLTSTDTQYF
v_call: TRBV29-1; clone_size: many; j_call: TRBJ1-1; d_call: NA; cdr3_nt: TGCAGCGTGGGGTACATGAACACTGAAGCTTTCTTT; cdr3_aa: CSVGYMNTEAFF
v_call: TRBV29-1; clone_size: few; j_call: TRBJ1-1; d_call: NA; cdr3_nt: TGCAGCGTCCAGCCCAGACAGCCGAACGCTGAAGCTTTCTTT; cdr3_aa: CSVQPRQPNAEAFF
v_call: TRBV4-1; clone_size: many; j_call: TRBJ1-4; d_call: NA; cdr3_nt: TGCGCCAGCAGCCAAGATATAGCAGGGGTGGTAAAACTGTTTTTT; cdr3_aa: CASSQDIAGVVKLFF